The 32 T cell receptor beta chains in this list originate from one sample, sequenced in a study of spatial heterogeneity in lung cancer. In TCRdb, the 5' RACE reads were re-called with MiXCR into one record per CDR3 protein. This sample yields fewer than 45,000 distinct CDR3 sequences, of which about 6.8% are seen a single time; roughly two fifths belongs to the top ten. Time point: sample taken at primary tumor resection. Sequenced here: PBMCs, sampled at surgery. The receptors were gathered from a female donor with early-stage non-small cell lung cancer.

The table lists this clonotype with many counts. The chain carries TRBV28 and TRBJ2-7; D is possibly TRBD2 (5 bases). V lost 3 bases, J lost 5 bases, and 17 bases lay in between. The length of the CDR3 is 15 residues. In germline, CDR1 is MDHEN, CDR2 SYDVKM. The CDR3 sequence: CASSFLRGSRHEQYF. The CDR3 DNA reads as TGTGCCAGCAGTTTTTTACGGGGATCGAGGCACGAGCAGTACTTC.

This clonotype appeared many times. This chain connects TRBV2 to TRBJ2-1, with 7 nucleotides matching TRBD1. CDR1 SNHLY and CDR2 FYNNEI come from the germline V gene. Unmatched junction bases numbered 9, after V lost 7 bases and J lost 6 bases. The CDR3 sequence is 14 residues long. In DNA form, the CDR3 reads TGTGCCAGCAAAGGACAGGAACTCTTCAATGAGCAGTTCTTC. Translated, it gives CASKGQELFNEQFF. Filled out from reference TRBV2 and TRBJ2-1, the complete variable domain reads EPEVTQTPSHQVTQMGQEVILRCVPISNHLYFYWYRQILGQKVEFLVSFYNNEISEKSEIFDDQFSVERPDGSNFTLKIRSTKLEDSAMYFCASKGQELFNEQFFGPGTRLTVL.

This clonotype was counted many times. The V gene is TRBV6-1, the J gene TRBJ2-2, with D perhaps matching TRBD2 (6 bases). V was trimmed by 8 bases and J by 1 base, leaving 14 bases between them. This CDR3 has 15 residues. The germline V gene has CDR1 MNHNS and CDR2 SASEGT. The CDR3 nucleotides read TGTGCCAGCTGCTTTAGCGGCGGGAACACCGGGGAGCTGTTTTTT. Its protein product is CASCFSGGNTGELFF.

The rearrangement joins TRBV10-3 to TRBJ1-5; D is uncertain. Germline CDR1 ENHRY, CDR2 SYGVKD. The CDR3 contains 12 residues. V was trimmed by 2 bases and J by 3 bases, leaving 2 bases between them. This chain's CDR3 is CAISENNQPQHF. DNA of the CDR3: TGTGCCATCAGTGAGAACAATCAGCCCCAGCATTTT.

The rearrangement joins TRBV20-1 to TRBJ1-6, with unresolved D. V lost 6 bases and J 0 bases, leaving 9 bases between the germline ends. The CDR3 contains 14 residues. The germline gives CDR1 DFQATT, CDR2 SNEGSKA (reference sequence). The CDR3 bases are TGCAGTGCAAGAAGGAGCTCCTATAATTCACCCCTCCACTTT. Protein: CSARRSSYNSPLHF.

This clonotype was found a few times. V gene TRBV6-2 or TRBV6-3 combines with J gene TRBJ2-3; 7 positions agree with TRBD2. CDR3 size: 16 residues. Germline CDR1 is MNHEY and CDR2 is SVGEGT. Unmatched junction bases numbered 11, after V lost 7 bases and J lost 1 base. In nucleotides, the CDR3 is TGTGCCAGCACCCCTAATACTGCGGGGGGCACAGATACGCAGTATTTT. It is translated as CASTPNTAGGTDTQYF.

This clonotype has more than one count but fewer than ten. V usage is TRBV25-1 and J usage is TRBJ2-2; D is undetermined. In germline, CDR1 is MGHDK, CDR2 SYGVNS. CDR3 length: 15 amino acids. Trimming stripped 4 bases from V and 1 base from J, with 10 bases between. The CDR3 sequence: CASSGQYLNTGELFF. In DNA form, the CDR3 reads TGTGCCAGCAGTGGGCAGTACCTGAACACCGGGGAGCTGTTTTTT.

Ten or more counts support this clonotype. CDR3 in DNA: TGCGCCAGCAGCTTGGGGACAGGGGAATACGAGCAGTACTTC. Amino acid sequence: CASSLGTGEYEQYF. The chain is built from TRBV5-1 and TRBJ2-7; 9 bases line up with TRBD1. The V segment lost 0 bases and the J segment 4 bases; nucleotides outside the gene matches: 2. Per germline, CDR1 SGHRS and CDR2 YFSETQ. There are 14 residues in the CDR3.

In its sample, this clonotype was seen a few times. The V and J genes are TRBV5-5 and TRBJ2-6; 9 bases fit TRBD1. J lost 2 bases, V lost 0 bases, and 0 bases had no gene match. From germline, CDR1 is SGHKS and CDR2 YYEKEE (reference sequence). The CDR3 sequence is 16 residues long. This CDR3 reads CASSLGTGAGANVLTF. The CDR3 nucleotides are TGTGCCAGCAGCTTGGGGACAGGGGCTGGGGCCAACGTCCTGACTTTC. The full variable domain, in which reference TRBV5-5 and TRBJ2-6 provide the parts outside the CDR3, is DAGVTQSPTHLIKTRGQQVTLRCSPISGHKSVSWYQQVLGQGPQFIFQYYEKEERGRGNFPDRFSARQFPNYSSELNVNALLLGDSALYLCASSLGTGAGANVLTFGAGSRLTVL.

This clonotype was detected only a few times. The chain combines TRBV5-1 with TRBJ1-1, with 8 bases that match TRBD1. Germline V gene lookup returns CDR1 SGHRS and CDR2 YFSETQ. The V and J ends lost 3 bases and 1 base, in that order; junction bases with no gene match: 5. This CDR3 region has 15 residues. CDR3 in DNA: TGCGCCAGCAGCTCTCAGGGGGCCCCGAACACTGAAGCTTTCTTT. Amino acids: CASSSQGAPNTEAFF.

This clonotype was counted many times. This sequence joins TRBV7-2 and TRBJ1-5; D gene uncertain. Germline-derived CDR1 and CDR2 are SGHTA and FQGNSA. The CDR3 contains 12 residues. Trimming stripped 5 bases from V and 4 bases from J, with 6 bases between. The CDR3 region is CASSDRNQPQHF. In nucleotides, the CDR3 is TGTGCCAGCAGCGATCGGAATCAGCCCCAGCATTTT.

This clonotype was observed at least ten times. The rearrangement links TRBV5-1 to TRBJ2-7, with 7 positions matching TRBD1. Germline CDR1 reads SGHRS; CDR2 reads YFSETQ. The CDR3 covers 15 residues. V lost 1 base, J lost 3 bases, and 7 bases stayed unmatched. This CDR3 reads CASSLSGQEIYEQYF. CDR3 nucleotides: TGCGCCAGCAGCTTGTCTGGACAGGAAATCTACGAGCAGTACTTC. Supplemented by reference TRBV5-1 and TRBJ2-7, the full variable domain reads KAGVTQTPRYLIKTRGQQVTLSCSPISGHRSVSWYQQTPGQGLQFLFEYFSETQRNKGNFPGRFSGRQFSNSRSEMNVSTLELGDSALYLCASSLSGQEIYEQYFGPGTRLTVT.

This clonotype was detected ten times or more. The chain links TRBV7-2 to TRBJ2-5, with D maybe TRBD2 (5 bases). The CDR3 loop spans 15 amino acids. Trimming took off 2 bases at V and 6 bases at J, with 16 bases between the two ends. Germline V CDR1 and CDR2: SGHTA, FQGNSA. The CDR3 nucleotides are TGTGCCAGCAGCTTAAGTCCAGCGGCGGTGCAGACCCAGTACTTC. It codes for CASSLSPAAVQTQYF.

The chain carries TRBV6-5 and TRBJ1-2; D may be TRBD1 (6 bases). Germline CDR1 is MNHEY and CDR2 is SVGAGI. This CDR3 has 14 residues. Trimming took 8 bases from V and 6 from J, leaving 19 bases between them. DNA of the CDR3: TGTGCCAGCTTTGAGGCAGGGGCTGCCCATGGCTACACCTTC. Translated: CASFEAGAAHGYTF.

The sample holds many counts of this clonotype. This rearrangement joins TRBV12-3 or TRBV12-4 to TRBJ1-1, with a tentative D call TRBD1 (5 bases). V was clipped by 1 base and J by 1 base, with 13 bases between them. The CDR3 sequence is 16 residues long. CDR3 residues: CASSLGQSGKNTEAFF. The CDR3 DNA reads TGTGCCAGCAGTTTAGGGCAGTCAGGGAAGAACACTGAAGCTTTCTTT.

The J gene is TRBJ1-2, the V gene TRBV18; 8 bases map to TRBD1. This CDR3 has 13 residues. Germline V gene lookup returns CDR1 KGHSH and CDR2 LQKENI. V was clipped by 5 bases and J by 4 bases; unmatched bases: 3. The CDR3 loop is CASSTGQGYGYTF. For the CDR3, the DNA is TGTGCCAGCTCAACTGGACAGGGCTATGGCTACACCTTC.

Concerning this clonotype: Since a much larger clone is just one base distant, this may be a read error. The rearrangement uses TRBV6-5 and TRBJ2-7; the D gene is possibly TRBD2 (5 bases). CDR1 is MNHEY and CDR2 is SVGAGI in the germline V gene. This CDR3 is built from 14 residues. V was trimmed by 0 bases and J by 3 bases, leaving 9 bases between them. Here the CDR3 reads CASSYSPRVYEQYF. CDR3 bases: TGTGCCAGCAGTTACTCGCCGAGGGTCTACGAGCAGTACTTC.

This clonotype was observed at least ten times. This chain uses TRBV7-2 with TRBJ1-5; perhaps TRBD1 as D (5 bases). V gave up 0 bases and J gave up 9 bases, with 9 bases separating them. Germline lookup yields CDR1 SGHTA and CDR2 FQGNSA. CDR3 length: 13 residues. Here the CDR3 DNA reads TGTGCCAGCAGCTTAGCAGGGGAGTGGCCCCAGCATTTT. Protein sequence: CASSLAGEWPQHF.

This clonotype occurred many times. The gene calls are TRBV10-2 and TRBJ2-2; D possibly corresponds to TRBD1 (6 bases). This CDR3 comprises 14 residues. V dropped 7 bases and J dropped 0 bases, with 9 bases sitting between them. Germline CDR1 WSHSY, CDR2 SAAADI. CDR3 sequence (DNA): TGCGCCAGCACCAGGACAGCGAACACCGGGGAGCTGTTTTTT. Its translation: CASTRTANTGELFF.

V is TRBV19 and J is TRBJ2-3, with D perhaps given as TRBD1 or TRBD2 (5 bases each). The germline V gene encodes CDR1 LNHDA and CDR2 SQIVND (reference sequence). Trimming took 3 bases from V and 0 from J, leaving 10 bases between them. This CDR3 contains 15 residues. CDR3 residues: CASSIRWGSTDTQYF. CDR3 bases: TGTGCCAGTAGTATCCGCTGGGGGAGCACAGATACGCAGTATTTT.

This clonotype was seen at least ten times. The J gene is TRBJ1-5, the V gene TRBV3-1; 8 nucleotides align to TRBD1. The CDR3 consists of 15 residues. The V gene's germline CDR1 is LGHDT and CDR2 YNNKEL (reference sequence). The V gene end was trimmed by 3 bases and the J gene end by 2 bases; junction bases not matched to a gene: 3. CDR3 amino acids: CASSQGTGGNQPQHF. The CDR3 DNA is TGTGCCAGCAGCCAGGGGACAGGCGGCAATCAGCCCCAGCATTTT.

Only a few counts were recorded for this clonotype. The chain joins TRBV5-4 to TRBJ2-5, with a tentative D call TRBD1 (6 bases). The CDR3 length is 13 residues. Germline CDR1 reads SGHNT; CDR2 reads YYREEE (reference sequence). The germline V and J ends were trimmed by 10 bases and 0 bases, with 13 bases remaining between them. The CDR3 is CAGGQTNQETQYF. In DNA form, the CDR3 reads TGTGCCGGCGGACAGACCAACCAAGAGACCCAGTACTTC.

Details on this clonotype: It is likely a read error, because the conserved phenylalanine at the end of the CDR3 is missing. The rearrangement joins TRBV10-1 to TRBJ1-1; D is unclear. V lost 2 bases, J lost 3 bases, and 7 bases lay in between. The CDR3 length is 13 residues. Looked up from germline, CDR1 is WNHNN and CDR2 is SYGVQD (reference sequence). The CDR3 DNA reads as TGCGCCAGCAGTGAGAACGGGGACACTGAAGCTTTCTCT. Its translation: CASSENGDTEAFS.

This rearrangement joins TRBV20-1 to TRBJ1-5, with a tentative D call TRBD1 (5 bases). This CDR3 has 15 residues. Germline V CDR1 and CDR2: DFQATT, SNEGSKA (reference sequence). V dropped 3 bases and J dropped 0 bases, with 12 bases sitting between them. The CDR3 sequence is CSASRGAASNQPQHF. CDR3 sequence (DNA): TGCAGTGCTAGCCGCGGGGCAGCTAGCAATCAGCCCCAGCATTTT.

The chain employs TRBV13 and TRBJ2-7, with TRBD1 matching 7 bases. With 5 bases clipped from V and 3 bases from J, the junction kept 10 bases outside the gene matches. Germline V CDR1 and CDR2: PRHDT, FYEKMQ (reference sequence). The CDR3 is 15 residues long. CDR3 nucleotide sequence: TGTGCCAGCAGCCCGGACAGGAACGAGAGCTACGAGCAGTACTTC. Translated, it gives CASSPDRNESYEQYF.

Of note for this clonotype: One junction end disagrees with the germline gene, perhaps due to a read error. J is TRBJ1-5 and V is TRBV6-5, with 10 bases that match TRBD1. Germline CDR1 is MNHEY and CDR2 is SVGAGI. CDR3 length: 18 amino acids. The CDR3 DNA is TGTGCCGGCAGAAGACAGGGGACAGGGGTCGGAGTGGATCAGCCCCAGCATTTT. Amino acids: CAGRRQGTGVGVDQPQHF.

The chain carries TRBV18 and TRBJ2-2, with D perhaps matching TRBD1 or TRBD2 (6 bases each). CDR1 and CDR2 from the germline V gene are KGHSH and LQKENI. The ends were cut back, 5 bases at V and 3 bases at J, with 16 bases in the middle. The CDR3 runs to 16 residues. CDR3 amino acids: CASSADGGRHTGELFF. CDR3 sequence (DNA): TGTGCCAGCTCAGCAGATGGGGGGCGCCACACCGGGGAGCTGTTTTTT.

The gene calls are TRBV14 and TRBJ1-2, with D uncertain. CDR1 and CDR2 (germline): SGHDN, FVKESK. V was trimmed by 0 bases and J by 3 bases, leaving 11 bases between them. The CDR3 contains 15 residues. The CDR3 region has the DNA TGTGCCAGCAGCCAAGATACCCAGGTTTACTATGGCTACACCTTC. Translated: CASSQDTQVYYGYTF.

This clonotype was detected many times. The J gene is TRBJ2-1, the V gene TRBV6-1, with D hard to call. The CDR3 contains 12 residues. Germline CDR1 reads MNHNS; CDR2 reads SASEGT. V was shortened by 1 base and J by 13 bases, with 11 bases between the two germline ends. The DNA of the CDR3 is TGTGCCAGCAGTGAAGAGTTTCTTGAACAGTTCTTC. It codes for CASSEEFLEQFF.

Within the sample, this clonotype is medium-sized. The chain combines TRBV11-2 with TRBJ2-1; the D is unclear. Looked up from germline, CDR1 is SGHAT and CDR2 is FQNNGV. This CDR3 is built from 11 residues. Deletions cut 7 bases from V and 2 bases from J, with 3 bases between. CDR3 in amino acids: CASTPYNEQFF. CDR3 bases: TGTGCCAGCACCCCCTACAATGAGCAGTTCTTC.

This clonotype was seen at least ten times. The chain couples TRBV7-9 to TRBJ1-1, with TRBD1 identical over 7 bases. J was trimmed by 2 bases and V by 5 bases; bases with no gene match: 5. Germline values: CDR1 SEHNR, CDR2 FQNEAQ (reference sequence). This CDR3 is 14 amino acids long. The chain's CDR3 is CASSQTGSNTEAFF. The CDR3 DNA reads TGTGCCAGCAGCCAGACAGGGTCAAACACTGAAGCTTTCTTT. The complete variable domain, with remaining parts taken from reference TRBV7-9 and TRBJ1-1, reads DTGVSQNPRHKITKRGQNVTFRCDPISEHNRLYWYRQTLGQGPEFLTYFQNEAQLEKSRLLSDRFSAERPKGSFSTLEIQRTEQGDSAMYLCASSQTGSNTEAFFGQGTRLTVV.

The chain links TRBV28 to TRBJ2-7; 11 bases are shared with TRBD1. Per germline, CDR1 MDHEN and CDR2 SYDVKM. V was clipped by 6 bases and J by 4 bases; unmatched bases: 2. This CDR3 comprises 13 residues. In nucleotides, the CDR3 is TGTGCCAGCAGGGACAGGGGGCGGTACGAGCAGTACTTC. Its translation is CASRDRGRYEQYF.